A selection of T cell receptor beta chains follows, all from one sample in a study of identical twins. TCRdb re-called the 5' RACE reads through MiXCR, storing one row per CDR3 protein. The profile shows around 530,000 distinct CDR3 sequences, about 16% of them singletons. These same data were also listed under a study on yellow fever vaccine responses in identical twins.

Source material: CD4+ T cells sorted from blood. These receptors were obtained from a woman aged 18 to 35 in good health. CDR3s include the opening cysteine and the closing phenylalanine or tryptophan. The order of the fields is D gene, clone size, V gene, J gene, CDR3 DNA, CDR3 protein. The D gene is left open where the match is weak. A row's size may be missing; if present it is once, few, many or a size class.

d_gene: .
abundance: many
v_gene: TRBV12-3/TRBV12-4
j_gene: TRBJ2-1
CDR3nt: TGTGCCAGCAGTATCCGGGACGGCGAGAATGAGCAGTTCTTC
CDR3aa: CASSIRDGENEQFF

d_gene: .
abundance: many
v_gene: TRBV12-3/TRBV12-4
j_gene: TRBJ1-1
CDR3nt: TGTGCCAGCAGTGCCCTTGGAGGGGTGACTGAAGCTTTCTTT
CDR3aa: CASSALGGVTEAFF

d_gene: TRBD2
abundance: .
v_gene: TRBV7-9
j_gene: TRBJ2-7
CDR3nt: TGTGCCAGCAGCTCACCGGGGGGGAGCTCCTACGAGCAGTACTTC
CDR3aa: CASSSPGGSSYEQYF

d_gene: .
abundance: many
v_gene: TRBV12-3/TRBV12-4
j_gene: TRBJ1-1
CDR3nt: TGTGCCAGCAGTTATAGGACGGCGGGAACTGAAGCTTTCTTT
CDR3aa: CASSYRTAGTEAFF

d_gene: .
abundance: many
v_gene: TRBV18
j_gene: TRBJ1-5
CDR3nt: TGTGCCAGCTCACCCCATTCGGATCAGCCCCAGCATTTT
CDR3aa: CASSPHSDQPQHF

d_gene: .
abundance: .
v_gene: TRBV28
j_gene: TRBJ2-7
CDR3nt: TGTGCCAGCAGTTTATTTGCAGGGACCCACGAGCAGTACTTC
CDR3aa: CASSLFAGTHEQYF

d_gene: .
abundance: few
v_gene: TRBV6-5
j_gene: TRBJ2-3
CDR3nt: .
CDR3aa: CASILGLAGDTDTQYF

d_gene: .
abundance: .
v_gene: TRBV10-1
j_gene: TRBJ2-7
CDR3nt: TGCGCCAGCTCCCCCGGGGGTGTGGACGAGCAGTACTTC
CDR3aa: CASSPGGVDEQYF

d_gene: .
abundance: .
v_gene: TRBV6-1
j_gene: TRBJ2-7
CDR3nt: TGTGCCAGCAGCTCTTATCAGCGGCTCTACGAGCAGTACTTC
CDR3aa: CASSSYQRLYEQYF

d_gene: .
abundance: once
v_gene: TRBV12-3/TRBV12-4
j_gene: TRBJ2-3
CDR3nt: TGTGCCAGCGATAAAGGGAGACTAGGCACAGATACGCAGTATTTT
CDR3aa: CASDKGRLGTDTQYF

d_gene: .
abundance: many
v_gene: TRBV5-1
j_gene: TRBJ2-2
CDR3nt: TGCGCCAGCAGCGTCCGGGCCCCCTCAGTTGAGGGCACCGGGGAGCTGTTTTTT
CDR3aa: CASSVRAPSVEGTGELFF

d_gene: .
abundance: .
v_gene: TRBV5-1
j_gene: TRBJ2-1
CDR3nt: TGCGCCAGCAGCTTGGCCCTAGCGCGGTACAATGAGCAGTTCTTC
CDR3aa: CASSLALARYNEQFF

d_gene: TRBD1
abundance: many
v_gene: TRBV12-3/TRBV12-4
j_gene: TRBJ1-1
CDR3nt: TGTGCCAGCAGTCAAGGACAGGCCAGGATGAACACTGAAGCTTTCTTT
CDR3aa: CASSQGQARMNTEAFF

d_gene: .
abundance: few
v_gene: TRBV5-1
j_gene: TRBJ1-1
CDR3nt: TGCGCCAGCAGCCCGAACAGGGTCCAGAACACTGAAGCTTTCTTT
CDR3aa: CASSPNRVQNTEAFF

d_gene: .
abundance: .
v_gene: TRBV4-1
j_gene: TRBJ2-7
CDR3nt: TGCGCCAGCAGCCAGGAGACACTCCTAACCCCAGAGCAGTACTTC
CDR3aa: CASSQETLLTPEQYF

d_gene: TRBD2
abundance: .
v_gene: TRBV20-1
j_gene: TRBJ2-2
CDR3nt: TGCAGTGCCATAAGCGGGGGAGGAACCGGGGAGCTGTTTTTT
CDR3aa: CSAISGGGTGELFF

d_gene: TRBD2
abundance: few
v_gene: TRBV7-2
j_gene: TRBJ2-1
CDR3nt: TGTGCCATCCTCTCCGGGACTAGCGGGAGTTTGGAGCAGTTCTTC
CDR3aa: CAILSGTSGSLEQFF

d_gene: .
abundance: .
v_gene: TRBV29-1
j_gene: TRBJ1-5
CDR3nt: TGCAGCGTTACCTATTCCCAGAGCAATCAGCCCCAGCATTTT
CDR3aa: CSVTYSQSNQPQHF

d_gene: .
abundance: few
v_gene: TRBV18
j_gene: TRBJ1-1
CDR3nt: TGTGCCAGCTTACAACAAAGGGACACTGAAGCTTTCTTT
CDR3aa: CASLQQRDTEAFF

d_gene: .
abundance: few
v_gene: TRBV5-6
j_gene: TRBJ2-2
CDR3nt: TGTGCCAGCAGCCAACGACTAAGGGGGACCGGGGAGCTGTTTTTT
CDR3aa: CASSQRLRGTGELFF

d_gene: .
abundance: .
v_gene: TRBV20-1
j_gene: TRBJ1-6
CDR3nt: TGCAGTGCTAGAGGTCTTGCGGCCTATAATTCACCCCTCCACTTT
CDR3aa: CSARGLAAYNSPLHF

d_gene: .
abundance: few
v_gene: TRBV2
j_gene: TRBJ1-4
CDR3nt: TGTGCCAGCAGTGAAGCGCTAATCGAAAAACTGTTTTTT
CDR3aa: CASSEALIEKLFF

d_gene: .
abundance: many
v_gene: TRBV15
j_gene: TRBJ1-4
CDR3nt: TGTGCCACCAGCAGAGTAGGCCTACTAAATGAAAAACTGTTTTTT
CDR3aa: CATSRVGLLNEKLFF

d_gene: .
abundance: few
v_gene: TRBV12-3/TRBV12-4
j_gene: TRBJ2-1
CDR3nt: TGTGCCAGCAGTTTAGACCAGTTTTACAATGAGCAGTTCTTC
CDR3aa: CASSLDQFYNEQFF

d_gene: TRBD2
abundance: few
v_gene: TRBV5-4
j_gene: TRBJ2-5
CDR3nt: TGTGCCAGCAGCTTGTCGACTAGCGGGAGCCAAGAGACCCAGTACTTC
CDR3aa: CASSLSTSGSQETQYF

d_gene: TRBD1
abundance: .
v_gene: TRBV28
j_gene: TRBJ2-1
CDR3nt: TGTGCCAGCAGTTTACCTGGACAGGGGGGAACAATGAGAAAGCAGTTCTTC
CDR3aa: CASSLPGQGGTMRKQFF

d_gene: TRBD1
abundance: .
v_gene: TRBV29-1
j_gene: TRBJ2-1
CDR3nt: TGCAGCGTTGATGCGACAGGGGATTTCGTATACAATGAGCAGTTCTTC
CDR3aa: CSVDATGDFVYNEQFF

d_gene: TRBD2
abundance: few
v_gene: TRBV20-1
j_gene: TRBJ2-2
CDR3nt: TGCAGTGCCACCCCGACTAGCGGAAACACCGGGGAGCTGTTTTTT
CDR3aa: CSATPTSGNTGELFF

d_gene: .
abundance: .
v_gene: TRBV20-1
j_gene: TRBJ2-3
CDR3nt: TGCAGTGCCATCGTGGGCGGAGCGTCTAGCACAGATACGCAGTATTTT
CDR3aa: CSAIVGGASSTDTQYF

d_gene: .
abundance: .
v_gene: TRBV5-1
j_gene: TRBJ1-6
CDR3nt: TGCGCCAGCAGCTTGGTGGCAGCAAATTCACCCCTCCACTTT
CDR3aa: CASSLVAANSPLHF

d_gene: TRBD1
abundance: few
v_gene: TRBV24-1
j_gene: TRBJ2-2
CDR3nt: TGTGCCACCAGAGGGACAGGGAACACCGGGGAGCTGTTTTTT
CDR3aa: CATRGTGNTGELFF

d_gene: .
abundance: few
v_gene: TRBV14
j_gene: TRBJ2-2
CDR3nt: TGTGCCAGCAGCCAAGTTAGCGGGAACACCGGGGAGCTGTTTTTT
CDR3aa: CASSQVSGNTGELFF

d_gene: .
abundance: .
v_gene: TRBV20-1
j_gene: TRBJ1-2
CDR3nt: TGCAGTGCTTACCTCAGCGAGAAAGGCTATGGCTACACCTTC
CDR3aa: CSAYLSEKGYGYTF

d_gene: .
abundance: .
v_gene: TRBV6-1
j_gene: TRBJ2-2
CDR3nt: TGTGCCAGCCGGAAAAGGGGTACCGGGGAGCTGTTTTTT
CDR3aa: CASRKRGTGELFF

d_gene: .
abundance: .
v_gene: TRBV12-3/TRBV12-4
j_gene: TRBJ2-3
CDR3nt: TGTGCCAGCAGTTTAGTGCTAGCTTCTACGGATACGCAGTATTTT
CDR3aa: CASSLVLASTDTQYF

d_gene: TRBD1
abundance: few
v_gene: TRBV3-1
j_gene: TRBJ1-2
CDR3nt: TGTGCCAGCAGCCAAGAAGGGACAGGGGGCGCCTATGGCTACACCTTC
CDR3aa: CASSQEGTGGAYGYTF

d_gene: TRBD2
abundance: few
v_gene: TRBV5-6
j_gene: TRBJ2-5
CDR3nt: TGTGCCAGCAGCTTACCCCCCGGGGGGGGTCAGAAGACCCAGTACTTC
CDR3aa: CASSLPPGGGQKTQYF

d_gene: .
abundance: few
v_gene: TRBV20-1
j_gene: TRBJ2-5
CDR3nt: TGCAGTGCTAGGGGGACTTTTCAAGAGACCCAGTACTTC
CDR3aa: CSARGTFQETQYF

d_gene: TRBD2
abundance: few
v_gene: TRBV12-3/TRBV12-4
j_gene: TRBJ2-5
CDR3nt: TGTGCCAGCAGACCAAGCGGGGCTTCTCAAGAGACCCAGTACTTC
CDR3aa: CASRPSGASQETQYF

d_gene: TRBD1
abundance: .
v_gene: TRBV10-3
j_gene: TRBJ1-1
CDR3nt: TGTGCCATCGGGCAGGGGGCCCGTAGGACTGAAGCTTTCTTT
CDR3aa: CAIGQGARRTEAFF

d_gene: TRBD2
abundance: many
v_gene: TRBV20-1
j_gene: TRBJ2-5
CDR3nt: TGCAGTGCTCGAAGGGAAGCGGGGGTGGTGACCCAGTACTTC
CDR3aa: CSARREAGVVTQYF

d_gene: .
abundance: few
v_gene: TRBV28
j_gene: TRBJ2-3
CDR3nt: TGTGCCAGCAGTGCCGTGTCGGGGTACACAGATACGCAGTATTTT
CDR3aa: CASSAVSGYTDTQYF

d_gene: TRBD1
abundance: .
v_gene: TRBV11-2
j_gene: TRBJ2-2
CDR3nt: TGTGCCAGCAGCCGCCGGACAGGGGGGGCCGGGGAGCTGTTTTTT
CDR3aa: CASSRRTGGAGELFF

d_gene: TRBD1
abundance: few
v_gene: TRBV11-2
j_gene: TRBJ2-1
CDR3nt: TGTGCCAGCAGCAAACAGGGACAGCTGTACAATGAGCAGTTCTTC
CDR3aa: CASSKQGQLYNEQFF

d_gene: TRBD2
abundance: few
v_gene: TRBV5-6
j_gene: TRBJ2-1
CDR3nt: TGTGCCAGCAGCCCCTGGCTAGCGGGATGGAGGTCCTACAATGAGCAGTTCTTC
CDR3aa: CASSPWLAGWRSYNEQFF

d_gene: TRBD2
abundance: few
v_gene: TRBV7-9
j_gene: TRBJ2-3
CDR3nt: TGTGCCAGCAGCCCCTCCCGGACTAGCAGCACAGATACGCAGTATTTT
CDR3aa: CASSPSRTSSTDTQYF

d_gene: TRBD2
abundance: many
v_gene: TRBV24-1
j_gene: TRBJ2-1
CDR3nt: TGTGCCACCAGTGCCGTTAGCGGGAGCCGCAGCTCCTACAATGAGCAGTTCTTC
CDR3aa: CATSAVSGSRSSYNEQFF

d_gene: .
abundance: few
v_gene: TRBV29-1
j_gene: TRBJ2-3
CDR3nt: TGCAGCGGCCAGTTGATGCATAACACAGATACGCAGTATTTT
CDR3aa: CSGQLMHNTDTQYF

d_gene: TRBD2
abundance: few
v_gene: TRBV10-3
j_gene: TRBJ2-3
CDR3nt: TGTGCCATCAGTGAGTCTCGCGGGGGGGCCGCAGATACGCAGTATTTT
CDR3aa: CAISESRGGAADTQYF

d_gene: .
abundance: few
v_gene: TRBV6-4
j_gene: TRBJ2-2
CDR3nt: TGTGCCAGCAGTCGTGACGGTTGGAACACCGGGGAGCTGTTTTTT
CDR3aa: CASSRDGWNTGELFF

d_gene: .
abundance: .
v_gene: TRBV5-1
j_gene: TRBJ2-2
CDR3nt: TGCGCCAGCAGTGACCGGGACGGCAACACCGGGGAGCTGTTTTTT
CDR3aa: CASSDRDGNTGELFF

d_gene: .
abundance: few
v_gene: TRBV7-6
j_gene: TRBJ1-5
CDR3nt: TGTGCCAGCAGCCCAGACATTGCTCAGCCCCAGCATTTT
CDR3aa: CASSPDIAQPQHF

d_gene: .
abundance: few
v_gene: TRBV3-1
j_gene: TRBJ2-7
CDR3nt: TGTGCCAGCAGCGCCCAGTCCTACGAGCAGTACTTC
CDR3aa: CASSAQSYEQYF

d_gene: .
abundance: .
v_gene: TRBV20-1
j_gene: TRBJ2-7
CDR3nt: TGCAGTGCTAGAGATCCCGGAGGGATTAGGATCGAGCAGTACTTC
CDR3aa: CSARDPGGIRIEQYF

d_gene: .
abundance: few
v_gene: TRBV29-1
j_gene: TRBJ2-1
CDR3nt: TGCAGCGTTGCAGGTGGGGGGAATTACAATGAGCAGTTCTTC
CDR3aa: CSVAGGGNYNEQFF

d_gene: .
abundance: few
v_gene: TRBV29-1
j_gene: TRBJ2-7
CDR3nt: TGCAGCGTTGAGGTGGGGGCGCCCCACGAGCAGTACTTC
CDR3aa: CSVEVGAPHEQYF

d_gene: .
abundance: .
v_gene: TRBV5-6
j_gene: TRBJ2-7
CDR3nt: TGTGCCAGCAGCCTACCTCCAGGGGACTACGAGCAGTACTTC
CDR3aa: CASSLPPGDYEQYF

d_gene: .
abundance: few
v_gene: TRBV20-1
j_gene: TRBJ2-5
CDR3nt: TGCAGTGCTGGGCCCGGGGAGACCCAGTACTTC
CDR3aa: CSAGPGETQYF

d_gene: TRBD1
abundance: few
v_gene: TRBV20-1
j_gene: TRBJ1-5
CDR3nt: TGCAGTGCTAGAGATTCGGGACAGGGAGTCCTCAATCAGCCCCAGCATTTT
CDR3aa: CSARDSGQGVLNQPQHF